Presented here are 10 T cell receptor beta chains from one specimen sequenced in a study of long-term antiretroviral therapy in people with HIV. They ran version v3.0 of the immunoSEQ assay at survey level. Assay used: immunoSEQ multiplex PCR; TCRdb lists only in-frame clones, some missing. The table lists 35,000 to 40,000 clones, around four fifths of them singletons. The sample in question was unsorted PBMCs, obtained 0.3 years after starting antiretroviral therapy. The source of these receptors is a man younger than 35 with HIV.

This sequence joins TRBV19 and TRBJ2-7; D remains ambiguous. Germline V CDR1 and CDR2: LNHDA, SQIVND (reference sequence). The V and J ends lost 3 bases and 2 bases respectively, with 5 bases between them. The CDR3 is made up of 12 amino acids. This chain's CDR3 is CASSIAPYEQYF. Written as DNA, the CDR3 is TGTGCCAGTAGTATCGCCCCCTACGAGCAGTACTTC. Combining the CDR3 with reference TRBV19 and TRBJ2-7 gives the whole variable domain DGGITQSPKYLFRKEGQNVTLSCEQNLNHDAMYWYRQDPGQGLRLIYYSQIVNDFQKGDIAEGYSVSREKKESFPLTVTSAQKNPTAFYLCASSIAPYEQYFGPGTRLTVT.

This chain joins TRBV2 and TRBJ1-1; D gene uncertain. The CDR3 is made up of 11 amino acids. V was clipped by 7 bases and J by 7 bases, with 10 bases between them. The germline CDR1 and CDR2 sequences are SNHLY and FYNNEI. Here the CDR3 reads CASTAGGEAFF. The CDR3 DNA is TGTGCCAGCACTGCCGGAGGTGAAGCTTTCTTT.

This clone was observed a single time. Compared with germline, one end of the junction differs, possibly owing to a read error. CDR3 in amino acids: CASSLGLKETQYF. Written as DNA, the CDR3 is TGTGCTAGCAGCTTAGGTCTGAAAGAGACCCAGTACTTC. J is TRBJ2-5 and V is TRBV7-7; D is ambiguous. This CDR3 region has 13 residues. Germline V gives CDR1 SSHAT, CDR2 FNYEAQ (reference sequence).

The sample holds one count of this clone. In DNA, the CDR3 is TGTGCCATCAGTGAATCGGCAGGGGGCCTTGGCTATGGCTACACCTTC. Its protein is CAISESAGGLGYGYTF. J is TRBJ1-2 and V is TRBV10-3, with 8 nucleotides matching TRBD1. J was trimmed by 4 bases and V by 3 bases; bases with no gene match: 10. From germline, CDR1 is ENHRY and CDR2 SYGVKD. The CDR3 loop spans 16 amino acids.

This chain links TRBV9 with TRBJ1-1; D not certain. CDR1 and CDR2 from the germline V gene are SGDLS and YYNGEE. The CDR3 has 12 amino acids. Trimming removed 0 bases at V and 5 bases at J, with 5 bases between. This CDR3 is CASSVGGTEAFF. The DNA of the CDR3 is TGTGCCAGCAGCGTAGGTGGTACTGAAGCTTTCTTT. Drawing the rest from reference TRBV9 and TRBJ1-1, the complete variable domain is DSGVTQTPKHLITATGQRVTLRCSPRSGDLSVYWYQQSLDQGLQFLIQYYNGEERAKGNILERFSAQQFPDLHSELNLSSLELGDSALYFCASSVGGTEAFFGQGTRLTVV.

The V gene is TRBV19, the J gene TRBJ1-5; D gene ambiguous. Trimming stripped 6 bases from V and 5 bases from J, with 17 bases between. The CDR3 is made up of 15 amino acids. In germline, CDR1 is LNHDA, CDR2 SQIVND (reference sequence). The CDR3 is CASRVIQLQDQPQHF. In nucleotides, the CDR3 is TGTGCCAGTAGGGTAATACAACTGCAGGATCAGCCCCAGCATTTT.

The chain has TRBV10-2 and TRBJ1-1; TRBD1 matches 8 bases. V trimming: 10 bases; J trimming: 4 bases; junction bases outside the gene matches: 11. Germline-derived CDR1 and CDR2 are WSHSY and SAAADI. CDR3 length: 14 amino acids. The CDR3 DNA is TGCGCCACCCGTCAGGGGGCTAGGGGCACTGAAGCTTTCTTT. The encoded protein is CATRQGARGTEAFF.

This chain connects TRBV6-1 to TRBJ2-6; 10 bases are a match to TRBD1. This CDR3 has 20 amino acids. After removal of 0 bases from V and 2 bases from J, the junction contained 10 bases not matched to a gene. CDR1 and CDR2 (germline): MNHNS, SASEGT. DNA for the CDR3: TGTGCCAGCAGTGAAGCCCACACCAGGACAGGGGGAACTGGGGCCAACGTCCTGACTTTC. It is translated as CASSEAHTRTGGTGANVLTF.

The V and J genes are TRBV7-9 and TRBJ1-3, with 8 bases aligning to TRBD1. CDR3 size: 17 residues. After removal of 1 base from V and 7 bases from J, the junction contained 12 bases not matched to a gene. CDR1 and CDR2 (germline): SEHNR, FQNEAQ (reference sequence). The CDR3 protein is CASSLGGTGDSTNTIYF. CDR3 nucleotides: TGTGCCAGCAGCTTAGGGGGGACAGGCGATTCGACTAACACCATATATTTT.

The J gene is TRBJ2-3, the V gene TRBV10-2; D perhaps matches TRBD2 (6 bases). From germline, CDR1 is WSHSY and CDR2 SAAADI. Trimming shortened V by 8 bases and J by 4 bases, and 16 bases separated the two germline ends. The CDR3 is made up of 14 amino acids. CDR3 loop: CASRPGLTSDTQYF. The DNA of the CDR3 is TGCGCCAGCCGGCCGGGACTCACGTCAGATACGCAGTATTTT.